This T cell receptor (beta chain) was sequenced in a study of early T cells in non-severe SARS-CoV-2 infection. Study-wide findings and caveats: Sequences matched to VDJdb favored anti-spike CD8 responses, while private and CD4 specificities were missed.

TCRdb re-derived calls from the 5' RACE reads in MiXCR, one entry per CDR3 protein. The sample lists approximately 69,000 distinct CDR3 sequences; over 10% were seen once. This clonotype came up many times. Its specificity is unknown. V lost 6 bases and J lost 4, with 13 bases in between. The germline CDR1 and CDR2 sequences are KGHSY and FQNENV. There are 14 residues in the CDR3. This chain joins TRBV16 and TRBJ2-1; D gene ambiguous. The clonotype originates from an adult who was a healthcare worker with PCR-confirmed SARS-CoV-2 infection or an uninfected control (not recorded which). This sample comprised whole blood, obtained at baseline. This CDR3 is CASSFHPRYNEQFF. The CDR3, as DNA: TGTGCCAGCAGTTTCCACCCCAGGTACAATGAGCAGTTCTTC. Supplemented by reference TRBV16 and TRBJ2-1, the full variable domain reads GEEVAQTPKHLVRGEGQKAKLYCAPIKGHSYVFWYQQVLKNEFKFLISFQNENVFDETGMPKERFSAKCLPNSPCSLEIQATKLEDSAVYFCASSFHPRYNEQFFGPGTRLTVL.